These T cell receptor beta chains were read from a single sample in a study of shared clonotypes between healthy human individuals. Assay: immunoSEQ multiplex PCR; the TCRdb copy retains only in-frame clones and omits some. The sample has 2 million or so clones; 85% to 95% are singletons. Sequencing was done on a sample of naive CD4+ T cells sorted from blood. The source is a man younger than 35 in good health. The CDR3 runs from the conserved cysteine through the conserved F or W. The D gene is left open where the match is weak. Size is stated for part of the rows, as once, few or many counts, or as a class when the clone is expanded.

>.|TRBV5-1|TRBJ2-3|.
TGCGCCAGCAGCTTGGGTGAAGCGGGAGATACGCAGTATTTT
CASSLGEAGDTQYF
>.|TRBV5-1|TRBJ1-1|.
TGCGCCAGCAGCCTAACCGGAGCGGACACTGAAGCTTTCTTT
CASSLTGADTEAFF
>.|TRBV7-3|TRBJ2-5|.
TGTGCCAGCAGCTTATGGCTGAAGGAGACCCAGTACTTC
CASSLWLKETQYF
>once|TRBV2|TRBJ2-7|.
TGTGCCAGCGGAGGGCCAGGGGTCGCGCAGTACTTC
CASGGPGVAQYF
>.|TRBV6-1|TRBJ2-5|.
TGTGCCAGCAGTGATACAGGGAAAGAGACCCAGTACTTC
CASSDTGKETQYF
>.|TRBV7-2|TRBJ1-6|TRBD1
TGTGCCAGCAGCTTACGGGACAGAAATTCACCCCTCCACTTT
CASSLRDRNSPLHF
>.|TRBV23-1|TRBJ2-7|.
TGCGCCAGCAGTCCCACGAACACGGGGCACAGACCCTACGAGCAGTACTTC
CASSPTNTGHRPYEQYF
>.|TRBV19|TRBJ2-1|TRBD1
TGTGCCAGTCGGGGACAGGGACAGGGTGAGCAGTTCTTC
CASRGQGQGEQFF
>.|TRBV6-1|TRBJ2-7|TRBD1
TGTGCCAGCACCATTGGGACAGGGAAATCCTACGAGCAGTACTTC
CASTIGTGKSYEQYF
>.|TRBV4-2|TRBJ1-5|TRBD1
TGTGCCAGCAGCCAGACCGGGACAGGGAATCAGCCCCAGCATTTT
CASSQTGTGNQPQHF
>.|TRBV2|TRBJ1-6|.
TGTGCCAGCAAGCCGAGCTCCTATAATTCACCCCTCCACTTT
CASKPSSYNSPLHF
>.|TRBV7-9|TRBJ2-1|.
TGTGCCAGCAGCCCCTACAATGAGCAGTTCTTC
CASSPYNEQFF
>once|TRBV10-1|TRBJ1-4|TRBD1
TGCGCCACCCCGGGACAGCCTAATGAAAAACTGTTTTTT
CATPGQPNEKLFF
>.|TRBV6-1|TRBJ1-2|.
TGTGCCAGCATTTACGGCCATAACTATGGCTACACCTTC
CASIYGHNYGYTF
>once|TRBV6-5|TRBJ2-3|TRBD2
TGTGCCAGCTGCGGGAGGGCGAGAGATACGCAGTATTTT
CASCGRARDTQYF
>.|TRBV10-3|TRBJ1-1|.
TGTGCCACTAGGAGAGTGGAGGGCACTGAAGCTTTCTTT
CATRRVEGTEAFF
>.|TRBV2|TRBJ1-4|TRBD1
TGTGCCAGCAGTAGACAGGGCCTAAGCCCTGCAACTAATGAAAAACTGTTTTTT
CASSRQGLSPATNEKLFF
>.|TRBV6-6|TRBJ1-5|.
TGTGCCAGCTACGCGGGGACTTTCAATCAGCCCCAGCATTTT
CASYAGTFNQPQHF
>few|TRBV6-5|TRBJ1-2|.
TGTGCCAGCAGTTACTCTCCCGGAGTAGGGTACGGCTACACCTTC
CASSYSPGVGYGYTF
>.|TRBV2|TRBJ1-1|.
TGTGCCAGCAGTTCAGGACAGCCTCTCTTTGGAGCTTTCTTT
CASSSGQPLFGAFF
>.|TRBV5-1|TRBJ1-2|TRBD1
TGCGCCAGCAGCTTGGTGACAGGGTTAGGCTACACCTTC
CASSLVTGLGYTF
>.|TRBV7-2|TRBJ2-3|.
TGTGCCAGCAGCTCTTATCGGCCCCCAGATACGCAGTATTTT
CASSSYRPPDTQYF
>.|TRBV5-6|TRBJ2-2|.
TGTGCCAGCAGCTTTGGAGTAGGGGAGCTGTTTTTT
CASSFGVGELFF
>.|TRBV7-9|TRBJ2-7|TRBD2
TGTGCCAGCAGCAAACTAGCGGGACCCTTCTACGAGCAGTACTTC
CASSKLAGPFYEQYF
>.|TRBV7-2|TRBJ1-1|.
TGTGCCAGCACCATGAACACTGAAGCTTTCTTT
CASTMNTEAFF